This T cell receptor beta chain is from a study of cytomegalovirus exposure and HLA in healthy donors. Primers for the PCR totalled 60 Vbeta and 13 Jbeta. TCRdb's table, derived via immunoSEQ multiplex PCR, lists solely in-frame clones and lacks some. The sample has some 140,000 clones, roughly 80% seen once. Per germline, CDR1 MNHNS and CDR2 SASEGT. Trimming took 1 base from V and 7 from J, leaving 11 bases between them. This CDR3 is 13 amino acids long. The sequencing input was PBMCs. The chain carries TRBV6-1 and TRBJ2-7, with a tentative D call TRBD1 (6 bases). The TCR was taken from a young man in good health and CMV-seronegative. CDR3 bases: TGTGCCAGCAGTGAAGTCAGGGGTGGGGAGCAGTACTTC. Its protein is CASSEVRGGEQYF.